The text below deals with one T cell receptor beta chain. Only a few counts were recorded for this clone. The antigen it recognizes is unknown. Nothing much larger sits one base from this clone, and base qualities are not available. The sample carries other DNA sequences with the same CDR3. The CDR3 goes from the cysteine to the phenylalanine over 15 residues. Of the read, only the CDR3 DNA is kept; its 45 bases are in frame from base 1. A distance of 13 bases separates the germline ends of V and J, which lose 0 bases and 4 bases respectively. Reading the germline V gene gives CDR1 SGHRS and CDR2 YFSETQ. The data stem from a study of beta chain features in type 1 diabetes (dated by TCRdb to between 2018 and 2020). Regarding the complete study: Patients and healthy donors did not differ in mean age, gender distribution, total cell number or subset yield. Across all samples, approximately 98,000,000 sorted cells were examined, and cell number per subset correlated strongly with RNA yield. In the study, TCRB repertoires of sorted circulating CD4+ T cell subsets from recently diagnosed type 1 diabetes patients were compared with those of matched healthy donors. Naive and central memory subsets were obtained from all 30 or so donors, but regulatory and stem cell-like memory subsets were isolated from only 8 patients and about eight healthy donors.

Summary of the overall study and its limitations: At VDJ recombination sites, patients with type 1 diabetes made fewer insertions and deleted more nucleotides, a pattern implying thymic rearrangement abnormalities. The naive, central memory and regulatory TCRB repertoires appeared to resemble one another more closely among patients than among healthy donors. Sequencing cDNA rather than genomic DNA could over-represent highly expressing activated cells, although activation and CD3 levels did not differ between groups. PCR might favor shorter templates, but patient and control samples were amplified and corrected together, so any skew would affect both groups equally. Because the HLA sub-analyses included only small numbers of individuals, any influence of HLA type on TCRB rearrangement was left unresolved. In all four CD4+ subsets, TCRB CDR3 length was moderately but significantly shorter in type 1 diabetes patients.

The entire isolated RNA was reverse transcribed using the High Capacity cDNA Reverse Transcription Kit, and thus expressed TCRB transcripts were sequenced. Deep immunoSEQ sequencing was applied to naive, central memory and regulatory T cell samples, giving an average of roughly 3.5 million total reads per sample. Sorted cells were lysed in RLT buffer and RNA was extracted with DNase-treated RNeasy Micro or Mini kits, depending on cell number. Each cell subset was processed on its own to prevent cross-contamination, while patient and healthy donor samples were processed together. The immunoSEQ multiplex PCR was used to amplify TCRB sequences from cDNA, yielding 87-bp fragments that span the CDR3 region. Sequencing of the amplicons was done on the Illumina HiSeq platform. As for the original processing: Synthetic template baselines were used to correct PCR bias computationally, reads within Hamming distance 2 were collapsed together, and singletons that could not be merged were discarded. By aligning reads against IMGT, V, D and J genes, CDR3 length, and insertions or deletions at six rearrangement sites were assigned. Clonotype counts were normalized to sorted cell number within each subset before computing true diversity and Gini coefficients with the tcR R package. The overlap coefficient, calculated on TCRB nucleotide sequences, was used to quantify repertoire sharing. Out-of-frame TCRB sequences from naive cells were analyzed as a proxy for the pre-selection repertoire. The source is immuneACCESS, and TCRdb retained only in-frame sequences with V and J called. Part of the clones is not carried over; for the studies checked, unresolved V genes explain less than half of this, and the remainder is unexplained. The DNA gave D and trimming, while V, J and clone size come from that table. Here the sample has about 900,000 clones; roughly a sixth occur a single time. Around 0.02% of the sample rests with the top ten.

Each donor gave one peripheral blood draw, averaging roughly 100 mL, which was collected into heparinised tubes. Using a panel that included CD45RO, CCR7, CD25, CD127, CD95 and CD27, naive, central memory, regulatory and stem cell-like memory CD4+ T cells were sorted on a BD FACSAria II. A purity above 98% was achieved for all sorted populations. PBMCs were isolated right away by Lymphoprep density gradient centrifugation and were stained directly, without culture. So that batch effects would be minimized, each experiment stained and sorted samples in pairs, pairing one healthy donor with one patient.

The sequenced sample consisted of naive CD4+ T cells from blood. The sample's cell subset or site label, in plain terms: true naive CD4+ T cells. The chain uses TRBV5-1 and TRBJ2-5, with the D call perhaps TRBD1 or TRBD2, each one matching 5 bases. This sequence was found in a woman aged 18-30 years in good health. The DNA reads TGCGCCAGCAGCTTGGTCCCAGGGCGGGTAGAGACCCAGTACTTC. It translates to CASSLVPGRVETQYF.